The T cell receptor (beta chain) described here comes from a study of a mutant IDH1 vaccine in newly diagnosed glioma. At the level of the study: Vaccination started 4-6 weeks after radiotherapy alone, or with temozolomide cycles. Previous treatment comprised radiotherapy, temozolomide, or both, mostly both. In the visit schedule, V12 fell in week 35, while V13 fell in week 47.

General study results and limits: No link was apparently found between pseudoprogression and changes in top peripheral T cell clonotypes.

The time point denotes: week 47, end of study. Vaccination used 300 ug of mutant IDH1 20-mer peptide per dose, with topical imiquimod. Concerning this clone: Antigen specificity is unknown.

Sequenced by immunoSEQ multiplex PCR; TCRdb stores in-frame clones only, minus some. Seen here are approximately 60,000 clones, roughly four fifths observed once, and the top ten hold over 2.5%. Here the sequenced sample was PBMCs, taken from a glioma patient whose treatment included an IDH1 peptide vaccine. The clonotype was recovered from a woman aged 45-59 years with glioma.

The CDR3 DNA sequence: TGCGCCAGCAGCTCCGACTCGGGGCCTACGGCCGAGCAGTACTTC. Protein: CASSSDSGPTAEQYF. The chain employs TRBV5-1 and TRBJ2-7, with D perhaps TRBD1 or TRBD2 (5 bases each). Trimming removed 3 bases from V and 6 bases from J, with 19 bases in between. This CDR3 has 15 residues. Germline V gene sequence: CDR1 SGHRS, CDR2 YFSETQ.